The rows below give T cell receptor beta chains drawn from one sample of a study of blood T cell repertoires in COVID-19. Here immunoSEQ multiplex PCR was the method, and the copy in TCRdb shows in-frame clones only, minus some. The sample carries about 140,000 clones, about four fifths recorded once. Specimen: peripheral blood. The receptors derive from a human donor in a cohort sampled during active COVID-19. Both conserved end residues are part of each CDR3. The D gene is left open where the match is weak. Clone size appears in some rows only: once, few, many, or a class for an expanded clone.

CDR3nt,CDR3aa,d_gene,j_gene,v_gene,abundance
TGCGCCAGCAGCGCCAGGGGGAATTACAATGAGCAGTTCTTC,CASSARGNYNEQFF,TRBD1,TRBJ2-1,TRBV5-1,once
TGTGCCAGCAGCTTATCGGGGATCCACGAGCAGTACTTC,CASSLSGIHEQYF,-,TRBJ2-7,TRBV7-9,-
TGTGCCAGCAGCCCCGGACAGGGGCGGCCTAACTATGGCTACACCTTC,CASSPGQGRPNYGYTF,TRBD1,TRBJ1-2,TRBV7-6,-
TGTGCCAGCAGTTGGGGGGGGGAGACCCAGTACTTC,CASSWGGETQYF,TRBD2,TRBJ2-5,TRBV12-3/TRBV12-4,-
TGTGCCAGCAGCTTGGATCTCTATGCTAGAGGGGAGACCCAGTACTTC,CASSLDLYARGETQYF,-,TRBJ2-5,TRBV5-5,-
TGCGCCAGCAGCCAAGATTATGGGACAGGGGGCGGCTATGGCTACACCTTC,CASSQDYGTGGGYGYTF,TRBD1,TRBJ1-2,TRBV4-3,few
TGTGCCAGCTCACCCGAGATGCCGGGAAGCACAGATACGCAGTATTTT,CASSPEMPGSTDTQYF,-,TRBJ2-3,TRBV18,few
TGTGCTAGCAGGGAACAGATGAACACCGGGGAGCTGTTTTTT,CASREQMNTGELFF,-,TRBJ2-2,TRBV7-7,-
TGTGCCAGTAGTGCCCGGACTAGCGGGAGTCTCGATGAGCAGTTCTTC,CASSARTSGSLDEQFF,TRBD2,TRBJ2-1,TRBV19,-
TGTGCCACCAGCAGAGATGGGGTAGGCGGGAGTGAGACCCAGTACTTC,CATSRDGVGGSETQYF,TRBD2,TRBJ2-5,TRBV15,-
TGTGCCAGCAGCTTGGCCCCGCGGGTGTCACCCCTCCACTTT,CASSLAPRVSPLHF,-,TRBJ1-6,TRBV5-5,-
TGTGCCACCAGTGACCCCGGGGGTAGCGGGAGGTCGAATGAGCAGTTCTTC,CATSDPGGSGRSNEQFF,TRBD2,TRBJ2-1,TRBV24-1,-
TGTGCCAGCAGCTTGGACAGCGGAAAGACCCAGTACTTC,CASSLDSGKTQYF,-,TRBJ2-5,TRBV7-3,-
TGCGCCAGCAGCCCTAGCGGGAGGGGGGAGACCCAGTACTTC,CASSPSGRGETQYF,TRBD2,TRBJ2-5,TRBV4-1,-
TGTGCCAGCACTAACACCGGGACAGCTAACTATGGCTACACCTTC,CASTNTGTANYGYTF,TRBD1,TRBJ1-2,TRBV6-5,-
TGTGCCAGCAGCTTAGTGCCGGATGGCTACACCTTC,CASSLVPDGYTF,-,TRBJ1-2,TRBV7-2,-